This T cell receptor beta chain was captured by sequencing in a study of lymphopenia after photon versus proton radiotherapy. Produced via immunoSEQ multiplex PCR; TCRdb's table is partial and in-frame only. The table lists 15,000 to 20,000 clones, around 85% of them singletons. Per germline, CDR1 MNHEY and CDR2 SVGAGI. The CDR3 has 14 residues. The trim removed 2 bases at V and 7 bases at J, leaving 7 bases unmatched. The chain carries TRBV6-5 and TRBJ1-2, with 7 bases fitting TRBD1. This sequence was found in a man between 65 and 79 years old with pancreatic cancer. Sample: peripheral blood, taken from a patient treated with proton-based radiotherapy. The CDR3 DNA reads as TGTGCCAGCAGTTACACAGGGACAGTCGCTGGCTACACCTTC. Its protein is CASSYTGTVAGYTF.